This entry is about one T cell receptor beta chain. Its antigen is unknown. This entry comes from a study of cytomegalovirus exposure and HLA in healthy donors. Study-wide results and caveats: CMV serostatus was the sole immune exposure information available.

Use of 60 Vbeta and 13 Jbeta primers characterized the PCR. The data were produced by immunoSEQ multiplex PCR, yet TCRdb's version contains in-frame clones alone and is incomplete. The sample lists 150,000 to 250,000 clones, under 90% occurring once. Nominal health characterized the donors when sampled, though unrecorded immune exposures were likely. The receptor comes from a boy aged 2 to 10 in good health and CMV-seronegative. The source material was PBMCs.

CDR3 DNA sequence: TGTGCCAGCAGCAGACGAGGGGACTCCTCCTACAATGAGCAGTTCTTC. Translation: CASSRRGDSSYNEQFF. The V call is TRBV9, the J call TRBJ2-1; maybe TRBD2 (6 bases). Between the trimmed V and J ends, which lost 4 bases and 0 bases, there was a span of 14 bases. Germline V lookup: CDR1 SGDLS, CDR2 YYNGEE. The CDR3 is 16 amino acids.